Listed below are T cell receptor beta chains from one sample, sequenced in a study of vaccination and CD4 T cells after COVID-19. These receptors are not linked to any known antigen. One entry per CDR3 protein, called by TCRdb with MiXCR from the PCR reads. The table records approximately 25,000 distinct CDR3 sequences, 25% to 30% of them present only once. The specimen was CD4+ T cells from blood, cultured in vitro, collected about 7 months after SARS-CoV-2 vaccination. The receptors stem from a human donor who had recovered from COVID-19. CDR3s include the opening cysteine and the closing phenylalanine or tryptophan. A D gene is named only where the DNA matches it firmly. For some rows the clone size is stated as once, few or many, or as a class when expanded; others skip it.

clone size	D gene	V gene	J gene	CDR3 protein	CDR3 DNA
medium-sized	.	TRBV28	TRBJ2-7	CASSFSTGTVGHEQYF	TGTGCCAGCAGTTTTTCGACGGGGACGGTAGGGCACGAGCAGTACTTC
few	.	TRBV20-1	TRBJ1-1	CSAYPGSTIGGEAFF	TGCAGTGCCTATCCGGGATCGACAATCGGCGGTGAAGCTTTCTTT
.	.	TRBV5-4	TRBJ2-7	CASSLPVGEQYF	TGTGCCAGCAGCTTGCCAGTGGGCGAGCAGTACTTC
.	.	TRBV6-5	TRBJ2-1	CASSYGVSLFF	TGTGCCAGCAGTTACGGGGTCAGTCTGTTCTTC
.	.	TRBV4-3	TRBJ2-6	CASSQDASSSGANVLTF	TGCGCCAGCAGCCAAGATGCGTCATCCTCTGGGGCCAACGTCCTGACTTTC
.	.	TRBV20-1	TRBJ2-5	CSAQVAELNQETQYF	TGCAGTGCCCAGGTGGCAGAACTAAACCAAGAGACCCAGTACTTC
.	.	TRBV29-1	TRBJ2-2	CSAKPGYANTGELFF	TGCAGCGCCAAGCCGGGATACGCGAACACCGGGGAGCTGTTTTTT
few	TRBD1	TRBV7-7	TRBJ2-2	CASSLQQGAGELFF	TGTGCCAGCAGCCTACAACAGGGGGCCGGGGAGCTGTTTTTT
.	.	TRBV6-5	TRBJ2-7	CASSYSKYEQYF	TGTGCCAGCAGTTACTCAAAGTACGAGCAGTACTTC
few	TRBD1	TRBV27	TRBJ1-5	CASSTQGANQPQHF	TGTGCCAGCAGTACGCAGGGGGCGAATCAGCCCCAGCATTTT
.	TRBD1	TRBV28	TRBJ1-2	CASSLPTGVGYGYTF	TGTGCCAGCAGCCTACCCACAGGGGTTGGGTATGGCTACACCTTC
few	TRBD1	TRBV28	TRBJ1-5	CASSLQGARNQPQHF	TGTGCCAGCAGTCTCCAGGGGGCGCGCAATCAGCCCCAGCATTTT
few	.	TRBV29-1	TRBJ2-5	CSVDWQRTQYF	TGCAGCGTTGATTGGCAGCGGACCCAGTACTTC
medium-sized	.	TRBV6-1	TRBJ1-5	CASSPPLRDQPQHF	TGTGCCAGCAGTCCCCCGCTAAGGGATCAGCCCCAGCATTTT
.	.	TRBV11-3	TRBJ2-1	CASSFGLADEQFF	TGTGCCAGCAGCTTTGGATTAGCGGATGAGCAGTTCTTC
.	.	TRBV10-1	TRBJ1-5	CATDGYSNQPQHF	TGCGCCACCGACGGATATAGCAATCAGCCCCAGCATTTT
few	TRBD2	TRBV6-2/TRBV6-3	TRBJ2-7	CASSVTSGSYEQYF	TGTGCCAGCAGTGTGACTAGCGGGAGCTACGAGCAGTACTTC
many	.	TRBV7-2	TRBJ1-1	CASIPRVGTEAFF	TGTGCCAGCATCCCAAGGGTTGGCACTGAAGCTTTCTTT
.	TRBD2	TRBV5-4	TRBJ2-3	CASSKGTSGNTQYF	TGTGCCAGCAGCAAAGGGACTAGCGGAAATACGCAGTATTTT
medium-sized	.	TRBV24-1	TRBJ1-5	CATSDSGTSGQPQHF	TGTGCCACCAGTGATTCCGGGACCTCAGGTCAGCCCCAGCATTTT